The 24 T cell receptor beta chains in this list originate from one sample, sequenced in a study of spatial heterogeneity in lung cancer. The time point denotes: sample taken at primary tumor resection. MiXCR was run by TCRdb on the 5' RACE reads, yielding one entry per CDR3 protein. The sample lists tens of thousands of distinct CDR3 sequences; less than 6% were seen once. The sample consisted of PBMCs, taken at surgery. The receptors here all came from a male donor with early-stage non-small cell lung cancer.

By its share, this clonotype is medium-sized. The CDR3 nucleotides read TGTGCCACCAGCAGAGGTGGACAGGGGCCCAATCAGCCCCAGCATTTT. Protein sequence: CATSRGGQGPNQPQHF. The genes are TRBV15 and TRBJ1-5, with 9 bases lining up with TRBD1. From germline, CDR1 is LNHNV and CDR2 YYDKDF (reference sequence). This CDR3 contains 16 residues. With 1 base clipped from V and 3 bases from J, the junction kept 4 bases outside the gene matches.

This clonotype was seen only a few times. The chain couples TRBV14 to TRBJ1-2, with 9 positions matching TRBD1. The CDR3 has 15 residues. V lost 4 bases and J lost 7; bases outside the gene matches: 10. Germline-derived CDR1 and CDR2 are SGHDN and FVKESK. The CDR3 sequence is CASSLPGTGQGGYTF. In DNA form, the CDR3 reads TGTGCCAGCAGCCTCCCCGGGACAGGGCAGGGTGGCTACACCTTC.

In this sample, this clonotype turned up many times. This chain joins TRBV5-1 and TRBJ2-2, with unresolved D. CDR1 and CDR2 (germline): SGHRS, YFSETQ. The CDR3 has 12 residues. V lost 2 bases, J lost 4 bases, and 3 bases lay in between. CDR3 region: CASSLATGELFF. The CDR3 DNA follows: TGCGCCAGCAGCTTAGCCACCGGGGAGCTGTTTTTT.

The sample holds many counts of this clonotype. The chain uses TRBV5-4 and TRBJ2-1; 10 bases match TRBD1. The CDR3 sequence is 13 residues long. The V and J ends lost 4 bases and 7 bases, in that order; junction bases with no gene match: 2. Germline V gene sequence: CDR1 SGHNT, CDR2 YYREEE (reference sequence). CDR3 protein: CASSLDRGNEQFF. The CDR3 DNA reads TGTGCCAGCAGCCTGGACAGGGGGAATGAGCAGTTCTTC. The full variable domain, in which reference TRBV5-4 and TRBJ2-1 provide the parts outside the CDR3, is ETGVTQSPTHLIKTRGQQVTLRCSSQSGHNTVSWYQQALGQGPQFIFQYYREEENGRGNFPPRFSGLQFPNYSSELNVNALELDDSALYLCASSLDRGNEQFFGPGTRLTVL.

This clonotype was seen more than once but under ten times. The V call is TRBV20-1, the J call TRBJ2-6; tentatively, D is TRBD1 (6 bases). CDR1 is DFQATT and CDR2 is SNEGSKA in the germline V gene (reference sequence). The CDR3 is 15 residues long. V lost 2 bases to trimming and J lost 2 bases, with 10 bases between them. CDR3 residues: CSARPQGTGANVLTF. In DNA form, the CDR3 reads TGCAGTGCTAGACCCCAGGGGACTGGGGCCAACGTCCTGACTTTC.

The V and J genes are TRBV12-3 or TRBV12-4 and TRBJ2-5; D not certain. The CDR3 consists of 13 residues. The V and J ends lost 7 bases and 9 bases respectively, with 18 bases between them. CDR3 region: CASKISDLGAQYF. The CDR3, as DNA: TGTGCCAGCAAAATTTCAGACCTTGGGGCCCAGTACTTC.

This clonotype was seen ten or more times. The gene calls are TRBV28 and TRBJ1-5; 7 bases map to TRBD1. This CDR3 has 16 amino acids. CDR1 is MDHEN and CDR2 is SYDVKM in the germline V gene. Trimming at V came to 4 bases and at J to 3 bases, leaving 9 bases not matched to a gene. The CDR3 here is CASSSRQGIPNQPQHF. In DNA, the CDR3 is TGTGCCAGCAGTTCCCGACAGGGTATCCCCAATCAGCCCCAGCATTTT.

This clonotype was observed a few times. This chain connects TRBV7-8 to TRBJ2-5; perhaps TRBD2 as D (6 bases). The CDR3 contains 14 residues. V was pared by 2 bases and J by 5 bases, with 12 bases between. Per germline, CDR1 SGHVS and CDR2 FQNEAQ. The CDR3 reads CASSLPPGGETQYF. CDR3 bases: TGTGCCAGCAGCTTACCCCCCGGAGGGGAGACCCAGTACTTC.

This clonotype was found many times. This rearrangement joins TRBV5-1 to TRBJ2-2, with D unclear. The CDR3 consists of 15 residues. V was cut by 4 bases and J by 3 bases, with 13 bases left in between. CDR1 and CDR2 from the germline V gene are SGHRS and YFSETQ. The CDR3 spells CASSRPDSDTGELFF. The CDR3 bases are TGCGCCAGCAGCCGGCCAGACTCCGACACCGGGGAGCTGTTTTTT.

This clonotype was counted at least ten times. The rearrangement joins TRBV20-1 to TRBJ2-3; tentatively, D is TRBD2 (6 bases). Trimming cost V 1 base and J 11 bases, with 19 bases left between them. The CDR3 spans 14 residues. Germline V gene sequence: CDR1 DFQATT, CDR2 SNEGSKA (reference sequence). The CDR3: CSARAFRPGARQYF. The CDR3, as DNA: TGCAGTGCTAGAGCCTTTCGACCGGGAGCTAGGCAGTATTTT.

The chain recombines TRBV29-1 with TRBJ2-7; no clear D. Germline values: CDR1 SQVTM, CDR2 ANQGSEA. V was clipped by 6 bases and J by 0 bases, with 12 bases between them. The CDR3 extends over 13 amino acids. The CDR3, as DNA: TGCAGCGTAAGGGCAGTCCGCTCCTACGAGCAGTACTTC. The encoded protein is CSVRAVRSYEQYF.

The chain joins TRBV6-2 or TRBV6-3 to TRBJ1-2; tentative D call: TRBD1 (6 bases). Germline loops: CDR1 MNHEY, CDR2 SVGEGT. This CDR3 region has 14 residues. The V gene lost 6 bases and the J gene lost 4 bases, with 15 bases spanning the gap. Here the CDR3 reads CASSPTGGGYGYTF. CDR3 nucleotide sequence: TGTGCCAGCAGCCCGACGGGGGGCGGCTATGGCTACACCTTC.

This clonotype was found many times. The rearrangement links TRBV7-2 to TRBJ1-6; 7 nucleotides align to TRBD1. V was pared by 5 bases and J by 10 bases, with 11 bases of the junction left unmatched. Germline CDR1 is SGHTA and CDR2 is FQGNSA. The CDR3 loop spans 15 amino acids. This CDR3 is CASSLRQGSESPLHF. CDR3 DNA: TGTGCCAGCAGCCTACGACAGGGATCGGAATCACCCCTCCACTTT.

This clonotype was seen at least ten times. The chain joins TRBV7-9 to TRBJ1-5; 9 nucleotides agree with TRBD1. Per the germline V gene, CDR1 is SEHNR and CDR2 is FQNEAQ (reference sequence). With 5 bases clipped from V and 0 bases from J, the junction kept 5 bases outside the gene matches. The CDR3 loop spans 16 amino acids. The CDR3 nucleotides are TGTGCCAGCAGCCTCGGGACAGGGCCTAGCAATCAGCCCCAGCATTTT. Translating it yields CASSLGTGPSNQPQHF.

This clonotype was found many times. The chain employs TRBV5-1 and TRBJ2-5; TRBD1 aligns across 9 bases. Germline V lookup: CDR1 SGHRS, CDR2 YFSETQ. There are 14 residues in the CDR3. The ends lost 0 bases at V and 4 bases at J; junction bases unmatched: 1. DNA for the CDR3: TGCGCCAGCAGCTTGGAGACAGGGGGAGAGACCCAGTACTTC. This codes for CASSLETGGETQYF.

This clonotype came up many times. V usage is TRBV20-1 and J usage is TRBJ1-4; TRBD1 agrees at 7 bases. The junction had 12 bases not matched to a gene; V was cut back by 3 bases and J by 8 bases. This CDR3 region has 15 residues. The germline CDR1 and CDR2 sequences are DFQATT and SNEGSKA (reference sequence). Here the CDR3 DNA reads TGCAGTGCTAGGAATGAGTGGGACAGAGGAGAAAAACTGTTTTTT. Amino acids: CSARNEWDRGEKLFF.

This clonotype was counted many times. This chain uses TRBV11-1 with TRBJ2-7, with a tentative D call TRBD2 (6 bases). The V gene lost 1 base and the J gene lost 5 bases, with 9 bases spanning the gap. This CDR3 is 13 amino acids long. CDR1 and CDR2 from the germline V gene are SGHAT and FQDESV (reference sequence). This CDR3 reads CASSLVGEDEQYF. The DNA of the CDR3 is TGTGCCAGCAGCTTAGTAGGGGAGGACGAGCAGTACTTC.

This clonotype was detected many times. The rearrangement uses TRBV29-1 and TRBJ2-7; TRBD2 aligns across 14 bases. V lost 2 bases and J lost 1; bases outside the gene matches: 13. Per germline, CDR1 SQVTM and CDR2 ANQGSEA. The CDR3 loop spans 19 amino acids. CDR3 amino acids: CSVEFPGLAGVKPSYEQYF. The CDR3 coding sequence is TGCAGCGTTGAATTTCCGGGACTAGCGGGAGTCAAACCATCCTACGAGCAGTACTTC.

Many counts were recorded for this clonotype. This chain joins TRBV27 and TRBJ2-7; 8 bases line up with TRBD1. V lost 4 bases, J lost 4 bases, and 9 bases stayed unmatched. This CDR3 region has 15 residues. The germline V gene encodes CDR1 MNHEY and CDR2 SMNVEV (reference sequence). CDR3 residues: CASSSPRQGKYEQYF. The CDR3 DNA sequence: TGTGCCAGCAGTTCCCCCCGACAGGGGAAGTACGAGCAGTACTTC.

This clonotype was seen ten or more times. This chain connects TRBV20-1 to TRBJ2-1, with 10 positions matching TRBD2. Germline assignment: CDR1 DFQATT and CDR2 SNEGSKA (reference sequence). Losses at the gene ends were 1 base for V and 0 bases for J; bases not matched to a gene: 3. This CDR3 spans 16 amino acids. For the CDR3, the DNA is TGCAGTGCTAGAGGACTAGCGGGTTACTCCTACAATGAGCAGTTCTTC. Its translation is CSARGLAGYSYNEQFF.

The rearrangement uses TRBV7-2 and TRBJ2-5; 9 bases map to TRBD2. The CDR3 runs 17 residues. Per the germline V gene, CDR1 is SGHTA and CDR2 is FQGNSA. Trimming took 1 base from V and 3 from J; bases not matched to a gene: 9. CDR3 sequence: CASSLVSGPSGEETQYF. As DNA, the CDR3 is TGTGCCAGCAGCTTAGTGAGTGGGCCTAGCGGGGAAGAGACCCAGTACTTC. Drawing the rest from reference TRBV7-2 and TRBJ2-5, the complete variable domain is GAGVSQSPSNKVTEKGKDVELRCDPISGHTALYWYRQSLGQGLEFLIYFQGNSAPDKSGLPSDRFSAERTGGSVSTLTIQRTQQEDSAVYLCASSLVSGPSGEETQYFGPGTRLLVL.

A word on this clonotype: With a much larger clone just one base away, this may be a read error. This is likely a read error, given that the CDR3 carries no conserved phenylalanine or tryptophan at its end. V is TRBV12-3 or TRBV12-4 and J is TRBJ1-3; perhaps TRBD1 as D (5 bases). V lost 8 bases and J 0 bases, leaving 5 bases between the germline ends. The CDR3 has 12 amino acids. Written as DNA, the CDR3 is TGTGCCAGCCAGGGCTCTGGAAACACCATATATTAT. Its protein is CASQGSGNTIYY.

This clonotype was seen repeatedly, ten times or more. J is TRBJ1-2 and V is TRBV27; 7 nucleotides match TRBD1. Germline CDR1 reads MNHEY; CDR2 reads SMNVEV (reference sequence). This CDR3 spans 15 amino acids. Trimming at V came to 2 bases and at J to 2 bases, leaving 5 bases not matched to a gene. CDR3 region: CASSLVGGKNYGYTF. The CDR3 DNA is TGTGCCAGCAGTTTAGTAGGGGGCAAGAACTATGGCTACACCTTC.

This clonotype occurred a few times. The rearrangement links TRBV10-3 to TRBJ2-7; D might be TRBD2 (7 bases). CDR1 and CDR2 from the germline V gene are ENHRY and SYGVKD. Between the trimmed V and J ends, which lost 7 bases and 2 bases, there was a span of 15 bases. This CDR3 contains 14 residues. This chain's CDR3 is CAIKGGDGTYEQYF. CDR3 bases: TGTGCCATCAAGGGGGGGGACGGAACCTACGAGCAGTACTTC.